This T cell receptor (beta chain) was sequenced in a study of regulatory dendritic cells for organ transplantation (dated by TCRdb to the late 2010s). The study in broad terms: Sorted naive and memory CD4+ and CD8+ T cells had their TCRbeta repertoires sequenced both before and after allostimulation with either regulatory or mature dendritic cells.

FACS was used to sort CD4+ or CD8+ cells into naive T cells, defined as CD45RA+, and memory T cells, defined as CD45RO+. The T cells used for TCR sequencing were obtained from a couple of healthy control subjects. Unstimulated sorted T cell subsets were used as baseline controls for the mixed lymphocyte reactions. The Qiagen DNeasy Blood & Tissue Kit was used for extraction of genomic DNA. What the work shows at the level of the full study, not this receptor alone: Expansion of memory CD8+ clones was induced by allostimulation in both subjects, but more limited expansion appeared to be induced by regulatory dendritic cells than by mature dendritic cells. Among the resting subsets, memory CD8+ T cells contained the most alloreactive TCR clonotypes. Only a couple of subjects were sequenced, and the authors noted considerable between-individual heterogeneity in the alloreactive memory CD8+ T cell pool. Highly diverse repertoires were observed in naive CD4+ and CD8+ T cells, whereas lower diversity was observed in memory cells, and the most oligoclonal repertoires were found in memory CD8+ cells.

The CDR3 runs 14 residues from the cysteine to the phenylalanine. Only CDR3 DNA remains: 42 bases, in frame from the first base. The CDR1 and CDR2 encoded by the germline V gene are SGHRS and YFSETQ. The V and J ends are trimmed by 7 bases and 1 base, leaving 12 bases between them. Points on this clone: The clone's antigen remains unknown. The sample holds no much larger clone one base away, and base qualities are not on file.

TCRbeta CDR3 regions were amplified by multiplexed two-step PCR using Vbeta-specific forward primers and Jbeta-specific reverse primers. TCRbeta libraries were sequenced on an Illumina instrument through the immunoSEQ service. The published analysis was carried out like this. V, D and J genes were assigned using IMGT annotation, and counts were corrected for multiplex PCR bias using synthetic CDR3 analogues. In the immunoSEQ Analyzer, repertoire clonality was calculated as one minus normalized Shannon entropy. Fisher's exact test with Benjamini-Hochberg false discovery rate control was used to define clonal expansion, with two-tailed P<0.01. TCRdb retrieved this table from immuneACCESS and kept in-frame rearrangements only. Not all clones are present; in checked studies, unresolved V genes account for under half, and no reason is known for the remainder. V, J and clone size reflect that table, while D and trimming were determined from the DNA. For this sample the table gives tens of thousands of clones, of which around nine tenths were detected only once. Clones ranked in the top ten supply approximately 0.11% of the sample.

The source is a human donor in good health. The sequence is built from TRBV5-1 and TRBJ2-1, with the identity of the D gene unclear. The material sequenced was naive CD8+ T cells from blood. The sample's cell subset or site label is to be understood as: CD45RA+ naive T cells. The DNA sequence is as follows: TGCGCCAGCGGATCAGACTTATCCTACAATGAGCAGTTCTTC. Translated, it gives CASGSDLSYNEQFF.